This T cell receptor beta chain comes out of a study of regulatory T cells in long-lasting Graves disease. Study-wide findings and caveats: Analyses excluded thyroid tissue, covering peripheral blood alone. Persistent disease was characterized by preferential usage of TRBV28, TRBJ1-2 and TRBJ2-5.

Described time point: persistent/refractory GD, antithyroid drugs over 5 years with positive TRAb. With RNA extracted from PBMCs as input, the TCR library was made. American Thyroid Association guidelines were used to diagnose Graves' disease. This CDR3 is built from 11 residues. Germline V CDR1 and CDR2: DFQATT, SNEGSKA (reference sequence). The V end lost 3 bases, the J end lost 2 bases, and 4 bases lay between the germline ends. This clonotype was seen repeatedly, ten times or more. The antigen remains undetermined. To make TCR beta libraries, researchers used iRepertoire HTBI primers and Arm-PCR of CDR3 regions. Authors' data handling: Segment identification across samples yielded roughly 62 TRBV and roughly 15 TRBJ segments. TCRdb ran MiXCR on the multiplex PCR reads and lists one entry per CDR3 protein. TCRdb's processing, not the study's, gives the V and J calls here. The table lists 400,000 to 500,000 distinct CDR3 sequences, roughly 21% of them singletons, with 6.5% to 9% in the top ten.

The specimen comprised peripheral blood mononuclear cells (PBMCs), sampled when the disease was refractory, from a patient treated with antithyroid drugs. This TCR was sampled from a female donor with Graves disease. The rearrangement links TRBV20-1 to TRBJ2-5; D remains ambiguous. The CDR3 reads CSASHQETQYF. The CDR3 nucleotides read TGCAGTGCTAGCCATCAAGAGACCCAGTACTTC.